A selection of T cell receptor beta chains follows, all from one sample in a study of shared clonotypes between healthy human individuals. Profiled with immunoSEQ multiplex PCR; TCRdb holds only in-frame clones, not every one. The repertoire holds approximately 1.9 million clones, with around 95% as singletons. Sequencing input: naive CD8+ T cells from PBMCs. The receptor set was obtained from a man between 18 and 35 years old in good health. Some clones in this sample may be carry-over from other donors' samples. The CDR3 runs from the conserved cysteine through the conserved F or W. A D gene is named only where the DNA matches it firmly. Expanded clones get a size class; other rows say once, few or many, or leave the size out.

size	D	V	J	CDR3	DNA
-	-	TRBV27	TRBJ2-7	CATYSSGGHEQYF	TGTGCCACGTACTCGTCAGGAGGACACGAGCAGTACTTC
-	-	TRBV7-2	TRBJ2-5	CASSLSGQGRVQETQYF	TGTGCCAGCAGCTTAAGTGGGCAGGGGAGGGTACAAGAGACCCAGTACTTC
-	-	TRBV9	TRBJ2-3	CASSARTEAHTDTQYF	TGTGCCAGCAGCGCCCGTACCGAGGCGCACACAGATACGCAGTATTTT
-	TRBD1	TRBV5-1	TRBJ2-6	CASSLPGTGDTGANVLTF	TGCGCCAGCAGCCTGCCAGGGACAGGGGACACTGGGGCCAACGTCCTGACTTTC
few	-	TRBV28	TRBJ1-5	CASSFGGNQPQHF	TGTGCCAGCAGTTTTGGTGGCAATCAGCCCCAGCATTTT
-	-	TRBV14	TRBJ2-1	CASSLTGTSLNEQFF	TGTGCCAGCAGCTTAACCGGGACAAGTTTAAATGAGCAGTTCTTC
once	TRBD2	TRBV28	TRBJ2-7	CASSPRASGTNEQYF	TGTGCCAGCAGTCCTCGGGCTAGCGGGACTAACGAGCAGTACTTC
-	-	TRBV7-3	TRBJ2-2	CASGQTGNTGELFF	TGTGCCAGCGGGCAGACAGGGAACACCGGGGAGCTGTTTTTT
-	-	TRBV4-1	TRBJ2-3	CASSQERDFITDTQYF	TGCGCCAGCAGCCAAGAAAGGGACTTTATCACAGATACGCAGTATTTT
-	-	TRBV5-1	TRBJ1-1	CASSLGQGRDTEAFF	TGCGCCAGCAGCTTGGGTCAGGGCCGAGACACTGAAGCTTTCTTT
-	-	TRBV13	TRBJ1-4	CASSLGAGVNEKLFF	TGTGCCAGCAGCTTAGGGGCAGGGGTAAATGAAAAACTGTTTTTT
-	-	TRBV11-2	TRBJ1-2	CASSPKGYTF	TGTGCCAGCAGCCCGAAGGGCTACACCTTC
-	-	TRBV9	TRBJ2-5	CASSGGAVQETQYF	TGTGCCAGCAGCGGTGGGGCTGTCCAAGAGACCCAGTACTTC
-	-	TRBV14	TRBJ1-1	CASSQESPRNTEAFF	TGTGCCAGCAGCCAAGAGTCACCTAGGAACACTGAAGCTTTCTTT
-	TRBD2	TRBV7-9	TRBJ2-1	CASSPGLAENNEQFF	TGTGCCAGCAGCCCGGGACTAGCGGAAAACAATGAGCAGTTCTTC
-	-	TRBV28	TRBJ1-3	CASSFGQGIGNTIYF	TGTGCCAGCAGTTTCGGCCAGGGGATTGGAAACACCATATATTTT
-	-	TRBV30	TRBJ2-2	CAWSVLRGAYGELFF	TGTGCCTGGAGTGTACTAAGAGGGGCCTACGGGGAGCTGTTTTTT
-	-	TRBV5-3	TRBJ2-5	CARTPRGQREGETQYF	TGTGCCAGAACCCCACGGGGGCAGAGGGAAGGAGAGACCCAGTACTTC
-	-	TRBV28	TRBJ1-2	CASSFEDGYTF	TGTGCCAGCAGTTTTGAGGATGGCTACACCTTC
-	-	TRBV27	TRBJ1-2	CASSLGTGWHGYTF	TGTGCCAGCAGTTTGGGTACAGGGTGGCATGGCTACACCTTC
-	TRBD1	TRBV10-3	TRBJ2-5	CAINPGQLKETQYF	TGTGCCATCAACCCGGGACAGTTAAAAGAGACCCAGTACTTC
-	TRBD1	TRBV7-9	TRBJ2-7	CASSLPGQGLYEQYF	TGTGCCAGCAGCTTGCCGGGACAGGGGCTCTACGAGCAGTACTTC
-	-	TRBV6-4	TRBJ2-3	CASSDSFRGSTDTQYF	TGTGCCAGCAGTGACTCGTTTCGGGGGAGCACAGATACGCAGTATTTT
-	TRBD2	TRBV28	TRBJ2-7	CASTSSGSSYEQYF	TGTGCCAGCACTTCTAGCGGGAGCTCCTACGAGCAGTACTTC
-	-	TRBV9	TRBJ2-7	CASAGQEGIHEQYF	TGTGCCTCGGCCGGCCAAGAAGGTATCCACGAGCAGTACTTC
-	TRBD2	TRBV27	TRBJ2-7	CASSLLAGDYEQYF	TGTGCCAGCAGTTTACTAGCGGGAGACTACGAGCAGTACTTC
-	TRBD2	TRBV7-9	TRBJ2-2	CASSLAGGLAPGELFF	TGTGCCAGCAGCTTAGCCGGCGGACTAGCACCAGGGGAGCTGTTTTTT
once	TRBD2	TRBV9	TRBJ2-7	CASSSNPGLADYEQYF	TGTGCCAGCAGTTCAAACCCGGGACTAGCGGATTACGAGCAGTACTTC
-	-	TRBV7-9	TRBJ1-1	CASLEPGPKAFF	TGTGCCAGCTTAGAACCGGGACCAAAAGCTTTCTTT
-	-	TRBV18	TRBJ2-3	CASSPTLGASSTDTQYF	TGTGCCAGCTCGCCAACGCTCGGCGCATCTAGCACAGATACGCAGTATTTT